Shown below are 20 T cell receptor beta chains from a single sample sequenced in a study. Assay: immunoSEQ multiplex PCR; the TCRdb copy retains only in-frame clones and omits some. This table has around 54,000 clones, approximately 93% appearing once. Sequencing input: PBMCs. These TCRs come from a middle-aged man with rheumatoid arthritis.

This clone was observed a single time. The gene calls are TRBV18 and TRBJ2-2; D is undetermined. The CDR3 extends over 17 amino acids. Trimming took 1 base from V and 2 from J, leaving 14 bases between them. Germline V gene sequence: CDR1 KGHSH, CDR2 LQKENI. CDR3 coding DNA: TGTGCCAGCTCACCACAACGTCATGGCTTAAACACCGGGGAGCTGTTTTTT. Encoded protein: CASSPQRHGLNTGELFF.

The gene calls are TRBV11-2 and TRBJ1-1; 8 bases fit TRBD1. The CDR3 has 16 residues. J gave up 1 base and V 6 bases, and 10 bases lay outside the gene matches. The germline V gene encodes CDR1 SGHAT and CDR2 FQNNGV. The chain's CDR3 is CASRPIQGDRNTEAFF. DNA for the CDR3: TGTGCCAGCAGACCAATACAGGGGGACAGGAACACTGAAGCTTTCTTT.

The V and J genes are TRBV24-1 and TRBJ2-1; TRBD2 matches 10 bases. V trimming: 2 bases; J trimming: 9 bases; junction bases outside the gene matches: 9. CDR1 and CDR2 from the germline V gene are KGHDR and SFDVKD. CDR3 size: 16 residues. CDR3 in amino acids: CATSDSKLAGWGEQFF. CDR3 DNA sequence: TGTGCCACCAGTGATTCTAAACTAGCGGGATGGGGTGAGCAGTTCTTC.

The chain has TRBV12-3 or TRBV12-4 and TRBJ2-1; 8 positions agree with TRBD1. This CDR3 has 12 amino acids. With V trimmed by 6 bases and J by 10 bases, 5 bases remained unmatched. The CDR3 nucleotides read TGTGCCAGCAGGGAGACAGGGGACGAGCAGTTCTTC. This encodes CASRETGDEQFF.

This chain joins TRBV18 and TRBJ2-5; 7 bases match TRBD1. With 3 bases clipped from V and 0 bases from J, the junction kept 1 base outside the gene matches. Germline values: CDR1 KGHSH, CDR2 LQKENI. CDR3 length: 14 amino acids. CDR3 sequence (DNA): TGTGCCAGCTCACCCGGGACAGACCAAGAGACCCAGTACTTC. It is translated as CASSPGTDQETQYF. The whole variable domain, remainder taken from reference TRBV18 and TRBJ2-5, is NAGVMQNPRHLVRRRGQEARLRCSPMKGHSHVYWYRQLPEEGLKFMVYLQKENIIDESGMPKERFSAEFPKEGPSILRIQQVVRGDSAAYFCASSPGTDQETQYFGPGTRLLVL.

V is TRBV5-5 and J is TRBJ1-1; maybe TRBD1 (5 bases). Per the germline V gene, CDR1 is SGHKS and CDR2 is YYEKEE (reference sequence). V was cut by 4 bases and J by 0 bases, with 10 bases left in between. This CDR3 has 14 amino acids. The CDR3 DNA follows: TGTGCCAGCAGCCCCGACAGCATGAACACTGAAGCTTTCTTT. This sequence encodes CASSPDSMNTEAFF.

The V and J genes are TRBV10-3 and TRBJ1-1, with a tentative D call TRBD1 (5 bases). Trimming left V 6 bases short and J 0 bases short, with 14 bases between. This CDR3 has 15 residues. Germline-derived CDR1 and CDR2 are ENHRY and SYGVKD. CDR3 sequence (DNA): TGTGCCATCAGCATTACAGGAGATGTGAACACTGAAGCTTTCTTT. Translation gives CAISITGDVNTEAFF.

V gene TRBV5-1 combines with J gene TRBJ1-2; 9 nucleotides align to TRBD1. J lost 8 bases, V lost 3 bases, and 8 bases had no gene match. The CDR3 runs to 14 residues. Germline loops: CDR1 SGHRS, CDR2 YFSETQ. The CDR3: CASSSPDRGGGYTF. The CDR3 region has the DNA TGCGCCAGCAGCTCGCCGGACAGGGGCGGCGGCTACACCTTC.

The CDR3 coding sequence is TGTGCCAGTAGTATAGCGGCGAGGAACACTGAAGCTTTCTTT. Protein product: CASSIAARNTEAFF. The genes are TRBV19 and TRBJ1-1; D is undetermined. Trimming removed 1 base at V and 1 base at J, with 7 bases between. The germline gives CDR1 LNHDA, CDR2 SQIVND (reference sequence). The CDR3 spans 14 residues.

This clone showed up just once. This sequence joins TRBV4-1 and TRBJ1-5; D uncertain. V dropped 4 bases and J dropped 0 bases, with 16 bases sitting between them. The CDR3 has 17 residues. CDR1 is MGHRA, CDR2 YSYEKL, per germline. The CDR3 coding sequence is TGCGCCAGCAGCCCCCGCGGAGCTCCTTATAGCAATCAGCCCCAGCATTTT. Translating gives CASSPRGAPYSNQPQHF.

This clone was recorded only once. CDR3: CASSSPGQGVANEKLFF. CDR3 nucleotides: TGTGCCAGCAGCTCTCCGGGACAGGGGGTAGCTAATGAAAAACTGTTTTTT. The chain couples TRBV7-8 to TRBJ1-4, with 11 bases lining up with TRBD1. CDR1 is SGHVS and CDR2 is FQNEAQ in the germline V gene. Trimming at V came to 4 bases and at J to 3 bases, leaving 7 bases not matched to a gene. This CDR3 has 17 residues.

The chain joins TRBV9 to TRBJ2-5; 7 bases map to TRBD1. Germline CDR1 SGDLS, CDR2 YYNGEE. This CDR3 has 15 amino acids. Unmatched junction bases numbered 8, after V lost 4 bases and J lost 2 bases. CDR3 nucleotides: TGTGCCAGCAGCACCAGATGGGACAGACAAGAGACCCAGTACTTC. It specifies CASSTRWDRQETQYF.

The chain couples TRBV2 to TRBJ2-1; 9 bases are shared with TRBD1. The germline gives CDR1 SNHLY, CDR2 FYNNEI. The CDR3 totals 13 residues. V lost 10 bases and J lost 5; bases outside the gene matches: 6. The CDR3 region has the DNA TGTGCCACCGGGACAGGGTTCCACAATGAGCAGTTCTTC. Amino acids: CATGTGFHNEQFF.

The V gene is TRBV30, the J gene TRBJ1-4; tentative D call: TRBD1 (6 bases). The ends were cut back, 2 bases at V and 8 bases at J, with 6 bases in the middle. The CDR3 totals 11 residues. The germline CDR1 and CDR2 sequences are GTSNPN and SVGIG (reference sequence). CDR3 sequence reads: CAWSQGEKLFF. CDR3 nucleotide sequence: TGTGCCTGGAGTCAGGGGGAAAAACTGTTTTTT.

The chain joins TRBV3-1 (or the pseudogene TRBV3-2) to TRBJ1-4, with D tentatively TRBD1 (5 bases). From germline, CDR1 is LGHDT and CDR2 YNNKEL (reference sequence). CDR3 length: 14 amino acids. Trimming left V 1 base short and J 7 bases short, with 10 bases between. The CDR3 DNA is TGTGCCAGCAGCCAAGTAGGGAGGGGTGAAAAACTGTTTTTT. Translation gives CASSQVGRGEKLFF.

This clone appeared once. CDR3 DNA sequence: TGTGCCAGCACCCGACTTAGCGGGAGGACGGGAAATGAGCAGTTCTTC. It translates to CASTRLSGRTGNEQFF. The V gene is TRBV9, the J gene TRBJ2-1; TRBD2 agrees at 10 bases. The trim removed 6 bases at V and 7 bases at J, leaving 13 bases unmatched. Germline V lookup: CDR1 SGDLS, CDR2 YYNGEE. The CDR3 extends over 16 amino acids. Full variable domain (missing parts from reference TRBV9 and TRBJ2-1): DSGVTQTPKHLITATGQRVTLRCSPRSGDLSVYWYQQSLDQGLQFLIQYYNGEERAKGNILERFSAQQFPDLHSELNLSSLELGDSALYFCASTRLSGRTGNEQFFGPGTRLTVL.

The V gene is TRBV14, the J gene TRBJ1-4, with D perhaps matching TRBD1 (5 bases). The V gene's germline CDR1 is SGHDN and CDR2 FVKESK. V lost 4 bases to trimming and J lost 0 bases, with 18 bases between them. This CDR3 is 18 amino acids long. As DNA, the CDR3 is TGTGCCAGCAGCCCATTCTCCGGGACGGGGGCAACTAATGAAAAACTGTTTTTT. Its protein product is CASSPFSGTGATNEKLFF.

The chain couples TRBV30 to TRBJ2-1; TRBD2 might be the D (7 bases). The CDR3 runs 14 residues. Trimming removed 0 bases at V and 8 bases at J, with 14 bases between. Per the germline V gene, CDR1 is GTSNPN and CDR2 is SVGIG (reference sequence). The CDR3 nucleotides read TGTGCCTGGAGTGTGGCGGGAGAGGGGGATGAGCAGTTCTTC. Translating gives CAWSVAGEGDEQFF.

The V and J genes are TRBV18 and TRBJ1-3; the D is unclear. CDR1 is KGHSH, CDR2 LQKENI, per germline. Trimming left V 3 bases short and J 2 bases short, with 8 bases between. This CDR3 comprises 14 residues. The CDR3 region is CASSPTSPGNTIYF. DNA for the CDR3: TGTGCCAGCTCACCTACCTCCCCTGGAAACACCATATATTTT.

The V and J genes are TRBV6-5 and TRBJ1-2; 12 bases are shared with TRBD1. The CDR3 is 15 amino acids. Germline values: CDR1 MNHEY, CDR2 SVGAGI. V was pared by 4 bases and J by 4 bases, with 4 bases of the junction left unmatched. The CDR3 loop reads CASSLRDRGPYGYTF. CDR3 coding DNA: TGTGCCAGCAGTTTGCGGGACAGGGGGCCCTATGGCTACACCTTC.